Included here is one TCR beta chain sequence, with context. CDR1 and CDR2 from the germline V gene are SGDLS and YYNGEE. Trimming took 4 bases from V and 4 from J; bases not matched to a gene: 10. The CDR3 has 15 amino acids. The data originate from a study of cytomegalovirus exposure and HLA in healthy donors. The PCR contained 60 Vbeta and 13 Jbeta primers. TCRdb keeps only in-frame clones here, not all; method: immunoSEQ multiplex PCR. The data show over 150,000 clones, roughly three quarters seen once. The clonotype originates from a woman aged 45-59 years in good health and CMV-seropositive. The chain carries TRBV9 and TRBJ1-2; TRBD1 matches 7 bases. Sequenced input: PBMCs. The CDR3 loop reads CASSLGQGVSYGYTF. The CDR3 DNA reads TGTGCCAGCAGCTTGGGGCAGGGGGTAAGCTATGGCTACACCTTC.